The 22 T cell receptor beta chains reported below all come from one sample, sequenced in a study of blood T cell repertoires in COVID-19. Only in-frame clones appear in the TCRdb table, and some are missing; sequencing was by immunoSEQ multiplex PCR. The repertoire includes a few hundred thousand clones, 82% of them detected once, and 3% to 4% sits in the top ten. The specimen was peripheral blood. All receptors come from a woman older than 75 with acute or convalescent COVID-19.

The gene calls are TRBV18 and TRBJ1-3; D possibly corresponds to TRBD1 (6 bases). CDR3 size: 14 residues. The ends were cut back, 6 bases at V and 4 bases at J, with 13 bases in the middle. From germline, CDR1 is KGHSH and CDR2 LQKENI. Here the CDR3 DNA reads TGTGCCAGCTCCCGGGGGGCGCCGGGAAACACCATATATTTT. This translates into CASSRGAPGNTIYF.

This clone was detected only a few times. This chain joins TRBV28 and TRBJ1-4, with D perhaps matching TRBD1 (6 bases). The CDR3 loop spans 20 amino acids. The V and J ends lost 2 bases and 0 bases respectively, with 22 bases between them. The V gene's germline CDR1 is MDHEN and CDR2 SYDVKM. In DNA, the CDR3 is TGTGCCAGCAGTTTAGTAGTGGGGGGGGGCAGCCGAGCAACTAATGAAAAACTGTTTTTT. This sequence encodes CASSLVVGGGSRATNEKLFF. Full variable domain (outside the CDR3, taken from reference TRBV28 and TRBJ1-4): DVKVTQSSRYLVKRTGEKVFLECVQDMDHENMFWYRQDPGLGLRLIYFSYDVKMKEKGDIPEGYSVSREKKERFSLILESASTNQTSMYLCASSLVVGGGSRATNEKLFFGSGTQLSVL.

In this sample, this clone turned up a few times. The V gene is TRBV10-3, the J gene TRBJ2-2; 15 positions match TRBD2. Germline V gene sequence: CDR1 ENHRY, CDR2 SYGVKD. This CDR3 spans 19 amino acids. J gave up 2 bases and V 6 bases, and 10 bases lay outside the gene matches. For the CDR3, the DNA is TGTGCCATCAGCTCTCCACCGGGACTAGCGGGGGGAAACACCGGGGAGCTGTTTTTT. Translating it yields CAISSPPGLAGGNTGELFF.

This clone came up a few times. CDR3 region: CASRTGTGSREQYF. CDR3 DNA sequence: TGTGCCAGCAGGACGGGGACAGGGTCACGCGAGCAGTACTTC. The chain is built from TRBV2 and TRBJ2-7, with 9 bases identical to TRBD1. The germline gives CDR1 SNHLY, CDR2 FYNNEI. With V trimmed by 6 bases and J by 6 bases, 9 bases remained unmatched. This CDR3 is built from 14 residues.

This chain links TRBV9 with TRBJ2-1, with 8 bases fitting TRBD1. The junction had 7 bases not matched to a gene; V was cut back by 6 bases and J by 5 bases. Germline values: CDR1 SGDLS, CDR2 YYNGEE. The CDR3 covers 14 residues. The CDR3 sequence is CASTSGGWDNEQFF. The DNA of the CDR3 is TGTGCCAGCACCTCAGGGGGCTGGGACAATGAGCAGTTCTTC.

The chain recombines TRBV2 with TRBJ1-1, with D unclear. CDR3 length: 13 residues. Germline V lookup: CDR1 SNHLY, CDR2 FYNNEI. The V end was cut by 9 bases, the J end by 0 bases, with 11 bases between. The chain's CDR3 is CASRLTVNTEAFF. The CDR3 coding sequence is TGTGCCAGTCGCCTAACAGTGAACACTGAAGCTTTCTTT.

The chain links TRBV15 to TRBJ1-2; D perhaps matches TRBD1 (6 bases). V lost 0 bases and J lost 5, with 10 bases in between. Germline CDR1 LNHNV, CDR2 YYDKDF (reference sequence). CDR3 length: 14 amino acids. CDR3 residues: CATSRDWTAYGYTF. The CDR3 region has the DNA TGTGCCACCAGCAGAGATTGGACAGCTTATGGCTACACCTTC.

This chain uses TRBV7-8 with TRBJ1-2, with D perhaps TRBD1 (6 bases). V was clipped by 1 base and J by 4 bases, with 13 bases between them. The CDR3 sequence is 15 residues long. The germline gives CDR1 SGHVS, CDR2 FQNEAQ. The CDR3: CASSLDPGAPYGYTF. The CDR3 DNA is TGTGCCAGCAGCTTAGATCCAGGGGCCCCCTATGGCTACACCTTC.

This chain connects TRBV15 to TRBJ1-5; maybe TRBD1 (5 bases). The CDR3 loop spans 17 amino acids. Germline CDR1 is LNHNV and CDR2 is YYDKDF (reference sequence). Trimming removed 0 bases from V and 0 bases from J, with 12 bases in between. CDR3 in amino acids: CATSRDGGDLSNQPQHF. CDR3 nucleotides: TGTGCCACCAGCAGAGATGGGGGGGACCTTAGCAATCAGCCCCAGCATTTT.

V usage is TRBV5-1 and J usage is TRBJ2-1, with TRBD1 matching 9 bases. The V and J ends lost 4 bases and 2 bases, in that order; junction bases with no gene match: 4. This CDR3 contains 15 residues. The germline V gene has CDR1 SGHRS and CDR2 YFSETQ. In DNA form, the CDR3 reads TGCGCCAGCAGCCTGGACAGGGGAACCTACAATGAGCAGTTCTTC. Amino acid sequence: CASSLDRGTYNEQFF.

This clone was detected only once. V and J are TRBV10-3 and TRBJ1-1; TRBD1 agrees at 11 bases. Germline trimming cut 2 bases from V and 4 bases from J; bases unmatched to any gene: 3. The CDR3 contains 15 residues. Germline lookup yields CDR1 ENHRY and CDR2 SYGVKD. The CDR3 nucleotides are TGTGCCATCAGTGAGACCGGGACAGGGGGCACTGAAGCTTTCTTT. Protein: CAISETGTGGTEAFF.

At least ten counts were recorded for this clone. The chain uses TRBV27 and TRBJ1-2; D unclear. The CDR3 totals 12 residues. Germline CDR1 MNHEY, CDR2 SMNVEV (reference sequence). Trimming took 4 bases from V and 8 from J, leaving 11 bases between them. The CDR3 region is CASSSGSEGYTF. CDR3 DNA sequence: TGTGCCAGCAGTTCAGGTAGCGAGGGCTACACCTTC.

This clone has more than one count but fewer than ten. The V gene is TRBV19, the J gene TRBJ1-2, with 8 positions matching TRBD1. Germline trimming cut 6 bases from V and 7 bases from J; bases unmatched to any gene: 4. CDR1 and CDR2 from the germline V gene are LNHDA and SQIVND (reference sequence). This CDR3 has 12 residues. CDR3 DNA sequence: TGTGCCAGTAGACCGACAGGGGCTGGCTACACCTTC. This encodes CASRPTGAGYTF.

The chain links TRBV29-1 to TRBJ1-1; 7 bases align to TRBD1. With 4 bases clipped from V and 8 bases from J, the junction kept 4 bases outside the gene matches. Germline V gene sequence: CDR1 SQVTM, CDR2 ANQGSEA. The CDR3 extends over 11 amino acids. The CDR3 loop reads CSVVRDREAFF. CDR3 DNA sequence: TGCAGCGTTGTCCGGGACAGAGAAGCTTTCTTT.

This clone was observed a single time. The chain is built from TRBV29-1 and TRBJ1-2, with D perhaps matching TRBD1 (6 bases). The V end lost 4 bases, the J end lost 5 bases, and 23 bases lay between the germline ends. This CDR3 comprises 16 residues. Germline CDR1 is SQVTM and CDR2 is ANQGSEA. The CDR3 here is CSVAPAYRVSWYGYTF. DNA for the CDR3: TGCAGCGTTGCCCCGGCGTACAGGGTATCGTGGTATGGCTACACCTTC.

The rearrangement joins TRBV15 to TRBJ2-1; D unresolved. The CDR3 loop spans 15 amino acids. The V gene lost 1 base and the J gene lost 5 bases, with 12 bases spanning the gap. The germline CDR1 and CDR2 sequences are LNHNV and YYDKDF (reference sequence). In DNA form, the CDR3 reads TGTGCCACCAGCAGAGGGGCCGCGAAGGACAATGAGCAGTTCTTC. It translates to CATSRGAAKDNEQFF.

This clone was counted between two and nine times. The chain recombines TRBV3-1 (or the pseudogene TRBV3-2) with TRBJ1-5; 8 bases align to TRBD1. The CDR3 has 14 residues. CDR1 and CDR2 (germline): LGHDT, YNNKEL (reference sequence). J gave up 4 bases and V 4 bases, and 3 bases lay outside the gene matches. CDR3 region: CASSLDRGNQPQHF. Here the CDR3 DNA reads TGTGCCAGCAGCCTCGACAGGGGTAATCAGCCCCAGCATTTT.

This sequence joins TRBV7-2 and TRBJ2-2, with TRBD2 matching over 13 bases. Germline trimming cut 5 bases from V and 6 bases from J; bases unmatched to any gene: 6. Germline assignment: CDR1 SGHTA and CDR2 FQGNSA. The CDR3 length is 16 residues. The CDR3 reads CASSQTLAGGPGELFF. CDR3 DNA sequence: TGTGCCAGCAGCCAGACACTAGCGGGGGGGCCCGGGGAGCTGTTTTTT.

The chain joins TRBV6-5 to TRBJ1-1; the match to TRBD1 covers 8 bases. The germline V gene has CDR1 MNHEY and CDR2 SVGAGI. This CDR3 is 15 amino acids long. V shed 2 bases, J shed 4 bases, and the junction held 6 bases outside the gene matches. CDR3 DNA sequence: TGTGCCAGCAGTTACACAGGGGGAGAGGGCACTGAAGCTTTCTTT. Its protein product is CASSYTGGEGTEAFF.

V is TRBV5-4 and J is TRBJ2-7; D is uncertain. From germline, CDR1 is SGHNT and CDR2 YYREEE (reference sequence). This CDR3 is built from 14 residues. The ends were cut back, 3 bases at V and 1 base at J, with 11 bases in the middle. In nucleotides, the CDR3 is TGTGCCAGCAGCTCGACAACACCGTCCTACGAGCAGTACTTC. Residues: CASSSTTPSYEQYF.

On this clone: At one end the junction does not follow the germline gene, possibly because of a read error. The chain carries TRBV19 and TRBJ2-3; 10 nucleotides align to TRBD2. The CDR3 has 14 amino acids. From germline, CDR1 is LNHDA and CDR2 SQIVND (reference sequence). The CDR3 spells CASSIGVLAGGQDF. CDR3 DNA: TGTGCCAGTAGTATAGGAGTGTTAGCGGGGGGACAGGATTTT. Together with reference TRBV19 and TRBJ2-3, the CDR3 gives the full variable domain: DGGITQSPKYLFRKEGQNVTLSCEQNLNHDAMYWYRQDPGQGLRLIYYSQIVNDFQKGDIAEGYSVSREKKESFPLTVTSAQKNPTAFYLCASSIGVLAGGQDFGPGTRLTVL.

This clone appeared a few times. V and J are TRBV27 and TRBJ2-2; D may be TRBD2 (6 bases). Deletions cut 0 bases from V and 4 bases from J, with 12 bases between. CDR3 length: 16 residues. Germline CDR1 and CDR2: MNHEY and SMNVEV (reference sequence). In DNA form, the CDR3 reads TGTGCCAGCAGTTTATCGTGGGGGGTTCCCACCGGGGAGCTGTTTTTT. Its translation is CASSLSWGVPTGELFF.